This T cell receptor beta chain comes out of a study of CD8 T cells in ankylosing spondylitis. This clonotype was picked up many times. Its target is unknown. The authors made TCR beta libraries by quantitative 5'-RACE with molecular barcodes. TCRdb re-analysed the 5' RACE reads in MiXCR, keeping a single row per CDR3 protein. The sample has around 490,000 distinct CDR3 sequences, under 5.5% seen once. Study results and caveats: The clones that were linked to disease were reported to be significantly enriched in matched synovial fluid samples from ankylosing spondylitis patients. Peripheral blood samples showed relatively rare disease-linked clones, and these clones were CD8+. Past research had described some motif variants in reactive arthritis synovial fluid and blood. Typical of ankylosing spondylitis blood, it appeared, was a TCR beta motif of under 10 highly homologous variants.

The clonotype was recovered from a male donor with ankylosing spondylitis. The specimen was blood, either unsorted or a sorted T cell fraction (not recorded which).

CDR3 bases: TGTGCCAGCAGGGCCATGAATGAGCAGTTCTTC. It translates to CASRAMNEQFF. This chain links TRBV21-1 with TRBJ2-1. TRBV21-1 is recorded as a pseudogene. This CDR3 spans 11 amino acids.